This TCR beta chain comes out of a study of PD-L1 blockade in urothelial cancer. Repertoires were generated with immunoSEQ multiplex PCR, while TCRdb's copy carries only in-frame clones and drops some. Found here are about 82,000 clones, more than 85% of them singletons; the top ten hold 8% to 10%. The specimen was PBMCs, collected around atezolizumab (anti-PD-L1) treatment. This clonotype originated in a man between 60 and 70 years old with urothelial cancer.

The CDR3: CASSLGRVRGGSGANVLTF. CDR3 nucleotides: TGTGCCAGCAGTTTGGGTAGAGTAAGAGGTGGCTCTGGGGCCAACGTCCTGACTTTC. The chain links TRBV28 to TRBJ2-6; no clear D gene. Between the trimmed V and J ends, which lost 3 bases and 0 bases, there was a span of 18 bases. CDR1 and CDR2 (germline): MDHEN, SYDVKM. This CDR3 comprises 19 residues.